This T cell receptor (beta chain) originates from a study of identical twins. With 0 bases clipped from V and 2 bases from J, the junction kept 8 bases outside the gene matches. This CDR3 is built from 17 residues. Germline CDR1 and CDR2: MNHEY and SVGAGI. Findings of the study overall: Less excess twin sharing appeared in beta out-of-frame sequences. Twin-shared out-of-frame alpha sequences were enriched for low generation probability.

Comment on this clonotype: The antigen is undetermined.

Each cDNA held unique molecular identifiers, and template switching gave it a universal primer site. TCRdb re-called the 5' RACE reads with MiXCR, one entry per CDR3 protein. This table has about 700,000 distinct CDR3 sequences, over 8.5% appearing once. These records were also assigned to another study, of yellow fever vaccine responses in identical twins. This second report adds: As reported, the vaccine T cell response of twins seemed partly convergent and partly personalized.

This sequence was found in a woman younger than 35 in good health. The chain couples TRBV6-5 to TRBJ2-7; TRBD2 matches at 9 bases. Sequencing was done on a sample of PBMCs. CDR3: CASSYSKSVAGAYEQYF. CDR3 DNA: TGTGCCAGCAGTTACTCGAAGAGTGTAGCGGGGGCCTACGAGCAGTACTTC.